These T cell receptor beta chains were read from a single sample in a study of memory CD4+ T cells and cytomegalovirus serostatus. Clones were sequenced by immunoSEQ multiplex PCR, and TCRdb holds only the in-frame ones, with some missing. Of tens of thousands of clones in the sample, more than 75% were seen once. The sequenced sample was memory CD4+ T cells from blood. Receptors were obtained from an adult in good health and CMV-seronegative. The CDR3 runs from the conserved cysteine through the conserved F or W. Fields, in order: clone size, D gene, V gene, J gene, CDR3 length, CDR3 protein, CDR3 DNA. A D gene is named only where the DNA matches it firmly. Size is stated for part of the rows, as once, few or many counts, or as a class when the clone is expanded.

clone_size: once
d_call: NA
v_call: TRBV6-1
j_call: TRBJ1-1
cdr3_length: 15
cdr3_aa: CASSEVSAGRTEAFF
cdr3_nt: TGTGCCAGCAGTGAAGTCTCGGCAGGTAGGACTGAAGCTTTCTTT

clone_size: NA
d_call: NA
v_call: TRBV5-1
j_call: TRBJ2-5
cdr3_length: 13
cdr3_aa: CASSFGGRETQYF
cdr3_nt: TGCGCCAGCAGCTTCGGGGGGCGTGAGACCCAGTACTTC

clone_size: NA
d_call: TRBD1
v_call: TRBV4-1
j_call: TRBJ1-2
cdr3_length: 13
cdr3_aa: CASSQAPGQGYTF
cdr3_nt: TGCGCCAGCAGCCAAGCCCCGGGACAGGGTTACACCTTC

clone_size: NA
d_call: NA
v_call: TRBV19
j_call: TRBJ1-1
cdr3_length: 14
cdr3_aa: CASSPRAGYTEAFF
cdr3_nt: TGTGCCAGTAGTCCCCGGGCAGGTTATACTGAAGCTTTCTTT

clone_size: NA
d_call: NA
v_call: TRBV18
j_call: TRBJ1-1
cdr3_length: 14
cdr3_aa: CASSPMGQNTEAFF
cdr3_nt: TGTGCCAGCTCACCTATGGGACAGAACACTGAAGCTTTCTTT

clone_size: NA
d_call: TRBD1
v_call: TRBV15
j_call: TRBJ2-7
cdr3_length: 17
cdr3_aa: CATSRVTGTASSYEQYF
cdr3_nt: TGTGCCACCAGCAGAGTAACCGGGACAGCAAGCTCCTACGAGCAGTACTTC

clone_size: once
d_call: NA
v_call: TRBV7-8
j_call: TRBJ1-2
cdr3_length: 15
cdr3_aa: CASSLALQGWGGYTF
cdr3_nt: TGTGCCAGCAGCTTAGCCCTTCAGGGATGGGGAGGCTACACCTTC

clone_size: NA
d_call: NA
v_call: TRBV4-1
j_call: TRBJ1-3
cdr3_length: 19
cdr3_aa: CASSQDPVRLRDAGNTIYF
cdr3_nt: TGCGCCAGCAGCCAAGATCCCGTTCGTCTGAGGGACGCTGGAAACACCATATATTTT

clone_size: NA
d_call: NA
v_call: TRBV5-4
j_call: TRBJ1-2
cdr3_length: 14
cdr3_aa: CASRVAGPNYGYTF
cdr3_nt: TGTGCCAGCAGGGTAGCAGGCCCAAACTATGGCTACACCTTC

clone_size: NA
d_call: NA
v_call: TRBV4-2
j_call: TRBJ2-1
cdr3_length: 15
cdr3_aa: CASSQPSTGASVQFF
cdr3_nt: TGTGCCAGCAGCCAGCCGTCCACTGGAGCATCAGTGCAGTTCTTC

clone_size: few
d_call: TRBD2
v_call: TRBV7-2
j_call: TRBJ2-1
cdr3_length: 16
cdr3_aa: CASSRQSGGAGNEQFF
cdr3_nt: TGTGCCAGCAGTCGACAAAGCGGGGGGGCTGGGAATGAGCAGTTCTTC

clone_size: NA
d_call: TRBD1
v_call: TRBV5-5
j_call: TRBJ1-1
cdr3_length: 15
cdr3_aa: CASSPPGTVNTEAFF
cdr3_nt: TGTGCCAGCAGCCCGCCCGGGACAGTGAACACTGAAGCTTTCTTT

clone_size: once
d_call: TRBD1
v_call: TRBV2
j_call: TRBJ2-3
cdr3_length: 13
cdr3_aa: CASSGQGTDTQYF
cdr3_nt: TGTGCCAGCAGCGGACAGGGCACAGATACGCAGTATTTT

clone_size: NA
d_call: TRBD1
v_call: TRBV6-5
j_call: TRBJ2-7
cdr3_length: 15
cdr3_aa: CASSFRGQGLYEQYF
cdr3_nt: TGTGCCAGCAGTTTTAGGGGACAGGGTTTATACGAGCAGTACTTC

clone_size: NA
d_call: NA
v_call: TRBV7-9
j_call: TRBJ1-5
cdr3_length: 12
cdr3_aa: CASSLGLQPQHF
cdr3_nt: TGTGCCAGCAGCTTAGGGCTTCAGCCCCAGCATTTT

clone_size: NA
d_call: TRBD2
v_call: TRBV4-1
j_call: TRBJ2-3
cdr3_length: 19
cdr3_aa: CASSRRTSGGIVSTDTQYF
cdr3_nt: TGCGCCAGCAGCCGAAGGACTAGCGGGGGAATTGTGTCTACAGATACGCAGTATTTT

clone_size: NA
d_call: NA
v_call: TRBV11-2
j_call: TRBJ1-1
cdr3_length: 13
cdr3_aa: CASSLDMNTEAFF
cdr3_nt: TGTGCCAGCAGCTTAGATATGAACACTGAAGCTTTCTTT

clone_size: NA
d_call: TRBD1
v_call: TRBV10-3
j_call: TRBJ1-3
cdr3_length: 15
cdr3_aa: CAISPTGFSGNTIYF
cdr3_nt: TGTGCCATCAGCCCGACAGGGTTCTCTGGAAACACCATATATTTT

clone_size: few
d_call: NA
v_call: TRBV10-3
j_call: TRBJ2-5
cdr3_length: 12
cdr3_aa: CAISKGQETQYF
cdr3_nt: TGTGCCATCAGTAAGGGGCAAGAGACCCAGTACTTC

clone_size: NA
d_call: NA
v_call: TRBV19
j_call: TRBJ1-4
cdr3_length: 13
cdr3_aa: CASSIEGGEKLFF
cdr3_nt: TGTGCCAGTAGTATTGAAGGGGGGGAAAAACTGTTTTTT

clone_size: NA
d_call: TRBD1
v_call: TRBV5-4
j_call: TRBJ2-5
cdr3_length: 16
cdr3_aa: CASSSLSGTGQETQYF
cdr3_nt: TGTGCCAGCAGCTCCCTATCCGGGACAGGGCAAGAGACCCAGTACTTC

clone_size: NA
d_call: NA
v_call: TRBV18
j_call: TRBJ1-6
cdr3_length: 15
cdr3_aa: CASSPGAGAVSPLHF
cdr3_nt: TGTGCCAGCTCACCAGGAGCAGGAGCCGTTTCACCCCTCCACTTT

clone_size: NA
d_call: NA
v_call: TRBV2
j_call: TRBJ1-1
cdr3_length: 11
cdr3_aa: CASTLSTEAFF
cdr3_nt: TGTGCCAGCACCTTGAGTACTGAAGCTTTCTTT

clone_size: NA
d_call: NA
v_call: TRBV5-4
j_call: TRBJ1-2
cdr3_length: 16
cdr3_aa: CASSLMGSTANYGYTF
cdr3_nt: TGTGCCAGCAGCTTGATGGGTTCCACAGCTAACTATGGCTACACCTTC

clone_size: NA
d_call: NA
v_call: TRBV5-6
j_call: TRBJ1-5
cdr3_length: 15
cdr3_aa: CASSFRRRGDQPQHF
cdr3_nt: TGTGCCAGCAGCTTTCGTAGGAGGGGGGATCAGCCCCAGCATTTT

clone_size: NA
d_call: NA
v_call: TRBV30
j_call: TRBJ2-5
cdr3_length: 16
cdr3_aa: CAWSPGAGRAIETQYF
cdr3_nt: TGTGCCTGGAGCCCGGGGGCAGGGCGGGCGATAGAGACCCAGTACTTC

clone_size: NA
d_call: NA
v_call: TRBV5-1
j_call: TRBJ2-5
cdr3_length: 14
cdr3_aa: CASGRDSTQETQYF
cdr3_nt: TGCGCCAGCGGACGAGACTCGACCCAAGAGACCCAGTACTTC

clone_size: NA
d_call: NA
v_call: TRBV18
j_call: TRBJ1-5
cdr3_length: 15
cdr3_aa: CASSVAGGINQPQHF
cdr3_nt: TGTGCCAGCTCTGTTGCTGGCGGGATCAATCAGCCCCAGCATTTT

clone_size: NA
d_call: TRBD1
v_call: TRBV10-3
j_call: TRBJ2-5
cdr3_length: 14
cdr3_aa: CAIRVQGAEETQYF
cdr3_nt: TGTGCCATCAGAGTCCAGGGGGCGGAGGAGACCCAGTACTTC

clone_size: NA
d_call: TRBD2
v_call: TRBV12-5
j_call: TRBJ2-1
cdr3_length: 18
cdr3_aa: CASGLAGLAGTFYNEQFF
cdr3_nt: TGTGCTAGTGGTTTGGCAGGACTAGCGGGGACCTTCTACAATGAGCAGTTCTTC

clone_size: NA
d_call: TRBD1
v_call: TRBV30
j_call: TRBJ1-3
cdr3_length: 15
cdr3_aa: CAWSETGTGRQVINF
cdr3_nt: TGTGCCTGGAGTGAAACCGGGACAGGCCGCCAAGTTATCAATTTT

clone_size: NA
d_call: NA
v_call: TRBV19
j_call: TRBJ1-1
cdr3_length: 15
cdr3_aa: CASSIDRSMNTEAFF
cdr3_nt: TGTGCCAGTAGTATTGACAGAAGCATGAACACTGAAGCTTTCTTT

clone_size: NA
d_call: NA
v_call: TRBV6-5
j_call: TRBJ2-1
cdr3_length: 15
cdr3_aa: CASSYGGLAHNEQFF
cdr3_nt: TGTGCCAGCAGTTACGGCGGGTTGGCTCACAATGAGCAGTTCTTC

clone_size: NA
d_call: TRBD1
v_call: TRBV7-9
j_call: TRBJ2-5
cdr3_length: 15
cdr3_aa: CASSRQGVPPETQYF
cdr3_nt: TGTGCCAGCAGCCGACAGGGGGTCCCGCCGGAGACCCAGTACTTC